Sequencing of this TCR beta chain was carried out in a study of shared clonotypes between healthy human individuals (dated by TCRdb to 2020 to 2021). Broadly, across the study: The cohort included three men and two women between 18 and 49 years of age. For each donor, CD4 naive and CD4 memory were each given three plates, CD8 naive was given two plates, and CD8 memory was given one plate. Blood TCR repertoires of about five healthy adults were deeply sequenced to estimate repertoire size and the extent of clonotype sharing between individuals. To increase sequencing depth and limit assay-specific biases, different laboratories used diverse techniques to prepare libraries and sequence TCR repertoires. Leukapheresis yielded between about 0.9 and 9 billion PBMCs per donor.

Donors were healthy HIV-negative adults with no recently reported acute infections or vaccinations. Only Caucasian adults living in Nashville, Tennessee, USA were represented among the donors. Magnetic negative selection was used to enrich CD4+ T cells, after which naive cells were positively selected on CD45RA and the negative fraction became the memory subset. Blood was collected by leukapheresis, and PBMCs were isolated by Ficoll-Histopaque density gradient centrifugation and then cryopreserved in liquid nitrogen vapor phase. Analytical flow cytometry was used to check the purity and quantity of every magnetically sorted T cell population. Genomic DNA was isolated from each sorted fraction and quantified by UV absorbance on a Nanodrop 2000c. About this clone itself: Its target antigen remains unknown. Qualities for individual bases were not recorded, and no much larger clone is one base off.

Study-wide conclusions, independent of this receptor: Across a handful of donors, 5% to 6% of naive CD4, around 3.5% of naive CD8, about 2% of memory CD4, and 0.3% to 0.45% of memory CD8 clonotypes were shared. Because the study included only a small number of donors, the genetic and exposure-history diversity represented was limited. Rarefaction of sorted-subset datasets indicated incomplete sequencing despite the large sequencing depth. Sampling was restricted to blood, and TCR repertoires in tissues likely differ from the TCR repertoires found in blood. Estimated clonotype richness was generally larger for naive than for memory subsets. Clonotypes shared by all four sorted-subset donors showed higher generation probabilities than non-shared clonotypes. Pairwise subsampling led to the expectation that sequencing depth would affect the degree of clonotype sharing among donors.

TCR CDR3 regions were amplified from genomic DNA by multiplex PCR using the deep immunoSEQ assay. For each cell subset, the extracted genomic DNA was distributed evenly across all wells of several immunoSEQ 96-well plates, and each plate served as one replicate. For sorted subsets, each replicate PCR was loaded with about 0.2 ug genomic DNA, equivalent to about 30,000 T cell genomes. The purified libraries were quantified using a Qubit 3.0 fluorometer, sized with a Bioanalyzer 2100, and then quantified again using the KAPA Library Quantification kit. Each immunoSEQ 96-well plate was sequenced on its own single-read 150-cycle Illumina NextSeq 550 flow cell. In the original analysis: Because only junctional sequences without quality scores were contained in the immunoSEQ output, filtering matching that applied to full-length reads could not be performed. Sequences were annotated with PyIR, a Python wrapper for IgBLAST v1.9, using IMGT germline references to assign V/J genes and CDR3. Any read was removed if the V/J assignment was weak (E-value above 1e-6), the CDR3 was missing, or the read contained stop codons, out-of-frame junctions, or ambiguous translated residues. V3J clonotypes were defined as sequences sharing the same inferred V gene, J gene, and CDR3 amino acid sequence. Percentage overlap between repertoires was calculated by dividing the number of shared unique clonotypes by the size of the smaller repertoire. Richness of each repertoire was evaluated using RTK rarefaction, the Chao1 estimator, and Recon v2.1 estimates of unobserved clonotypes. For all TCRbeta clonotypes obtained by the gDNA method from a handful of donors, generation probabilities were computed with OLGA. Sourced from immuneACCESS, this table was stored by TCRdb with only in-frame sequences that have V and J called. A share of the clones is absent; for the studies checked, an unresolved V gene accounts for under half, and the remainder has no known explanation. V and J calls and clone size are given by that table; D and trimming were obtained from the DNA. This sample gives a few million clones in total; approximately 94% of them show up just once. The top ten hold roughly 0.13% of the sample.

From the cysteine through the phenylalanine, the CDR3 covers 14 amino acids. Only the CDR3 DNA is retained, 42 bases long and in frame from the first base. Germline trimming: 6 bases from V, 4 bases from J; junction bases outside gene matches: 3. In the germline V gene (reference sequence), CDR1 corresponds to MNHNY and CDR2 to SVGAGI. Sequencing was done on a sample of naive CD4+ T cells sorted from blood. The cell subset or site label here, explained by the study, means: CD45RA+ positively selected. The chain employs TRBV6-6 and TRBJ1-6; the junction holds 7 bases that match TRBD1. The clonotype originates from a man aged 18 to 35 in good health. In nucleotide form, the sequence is TGTGCCAGCAGCCCCAGGGGGTATAATTCACCCCTCCACTTT. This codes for CASSPRGYNSPLHF.